The rows below give T cell receptor beta chains drawn from one sample of a study of cytomegalovirus exposure and HLA in healthy donors. Only in-frame clones appear in the TCRdb table, and some are missing; sequencing was by immunoSEQ multiplex PCR. The data contain around 130,000 clones, over 8% of them singletons. What was sequenced was PBMCs. These receptors were collected from a man aged 40-50 years in good health and CMV-seronegative. The CDR3 runs from the conserved cysteine through the conserved F or W. A D gene is named only where the DNA matches it firmly. Expanded clones get a size class; other rows say once, few or many, or leave the size out.

V	size	length	J	D	DNA	CDR3
TRBV19	few	15	TRBJ2-5	TRBD2	TGTGCCAGTAGTATCCTGGCGGGGGGACGTGAGACCCAGTACTTC	CASSILAGGRETQYF
TRBV7-6	-	13	TRBJ2-1	-	TGTGCCAGCAGCCTCTCTTCCTACAATGAGCAGTTCTTC	CASSLSSYNEQFF
TRBV4-3	few	15	TRBJ1-2	-	TGCGCCAGCAGCCAAGATCTGAGGGATAACTATGGCTACACCTTC	CASSQDLRDNYGYTF
TRBV2	-	18	TRBJ1-5	TRBD1	TGTGCCAGCAGTGAAGCGCTGGGACAGGCCGGCCGGAATCAGCCCCAGCATTTT	CASSEALGQAGRNQPQHF
TRBV6-1	few	17	TRBJ2-1	TRBD2	TGTGCCAGCAGTGGGGCGGGAAGCGGGGGGGCTACCAATGAGCAGTTCTTC	CASSGAGSGGATNEQFF
TRBV14	-	13	TRBJ2-7	-	TGTGCCAGCAGCCAAGTTCAGGGGCCCGAGCAGTACTTC	CASSQVQGPEQYF
TRBV4-3	-	13	TRBJ2-7	-	TGCGCCAGCAGCCAAGACAGGGGCTACGAGCAGTACTTC	CASSQDRGYEQYF
TRBV14	-	13	TRBJ2-5	-	TGTGCCAGCAGCCAACGCGGGGCCGAGACCCAGTACTTC	CASSQRGAETQYF
TRBV19	-	13	TRBJ2-7	TRBD1	TGTGCCAGTAGTCCCGGGACAGTACGTGAGCAGTACTTC	CASSPGTVREQYF
TRBV10-1	few	13	TRBJ2-5	TRBD2	TGCGCCAGCAGTGATAGGGGAGGGGAGACCCAGTACTTC	CASSDRGGETQYF
TRBV15	few	13	TRBJ2-7	-	TGTGCCACCAGAGAGCAGGGTAAAGGAGAGCAGTACTTC	CATREQGKGEQYF
TRBV19	few	14	TRBJ2-1	TRBD2	TGTGCCAGTGCCCAAGCGGGGGGGATCAATGAGCAGTTCTTC	CASAQAGGINEQFF
TRBV10-1	few	15	TRBJ2-3	TRBD2	TGCGCCAGCAGTTTAGCGGGGGGGCCTACAGATACGCAGTATTTT	CASSLAGGPTDTQYF
TRBV5-1	-	14	TRBJ2-7	TRBD1	TGCGCCAGCAGCTCCGGGACAGGTTCCTACGAGCAGTACTTC	CASSSGTGSYEQYF
TRBV19	-	12	TRBJ2-3	-	TGTGCCACTCGGAGTAGCACAGATACGCAGTATTTT	CATRSSTDTQYF
TRBV4-2	few	15	TRBJ2-7	-	TGTGCCAGCAGCAAAGGGGACGGGGGAACCTACGAGCAGTACTTC	CASSKGDGGTYEQYF
TRBV7-9	-	14	TRBJ2-5	-	TGTGCCAGCAGTTCGGGACTGGCGCAAGAGACCCAGTACTTC	CASSSGLAQETQYF
TRBV29-1	-	14	TRBJ2-5	TRBD2	TGCAGCGTTGGTGTAGCGGGGGGGCAAGAGACCCAGTACTTC	CSVGVAGGQETQYF
TRBV7-9	few	15	TRBJ1-2	-	TGTGCCAGCAGCTTAGCTAACAGGATTGACTATGGCTACACCTTC	CASSLANRIDYGYTF
TRBV19	-	15	TRBJ1-1	-	TGTGCCAGTAGTATAGGGGGCGGCAACGGCCGGGAAGCTTTCTTT	CASSIGGGNGREAFF
TRBV27	-	16	TRBJ2-7	TRBD2	TGTGCCAGCAGTTTGACTAGCGGGGGGGCACCAGGCGAGCAGTACTTC	CASSLTSGGAPGEQYF
TRBV5-5	-	14	TRBJ1-1	TRBD1	TGTGCCAGCAGCGCCCGGGACAGCAACACTGAAGCTTTCTTT	CASSARDSNTEAFF
TRBV23-1	few	13	TRBJ1-6	-	TGCGCCAGCAGTACGCGACAGAGATCACCCCTCCACTTT	CASSTRQRSPLHF
TRBV28	few	14	TRBJ1-6	-	TGTGCCAGCACCGTCAGCAGGGCCAATTCACCCCTCCACTTT	CASTVSRANSPLHF
TRBV4-3	few	15	TRBJ2-3	-	TGCGCCAGCAGCCAACAGGGAAGGGGCACAGATACGCAGTATTTT	CASSQQGRGTDTQYF
TRBV10-3	-	14	TRBJ2-1	TRBD2	TGTGCCAGCAAGGCTAGCGGTGACTACAATGAGCAGTTCTTC	CASKASGDYNEQFF
TRBV9	-	16	TRBJ2-1	-	TGTGCCAGCAGCGTAGGTAATAGCGGACCGAACAATGAGCAGTTCTTC	CASSVGNSGPNNEQFF
TRBV4-3	-	14	TRBJ1-6	-	TGCGCCAGCAGCCAAGACAGGGCCAATTCACCCCTCCACTTT	CASSQDRANSPLHF
TRBV5-1	-	15	TRBJ1-4	TRBD1	TGCGCCAGCAGCAGGACAGGGCGGGGTGCTGAAAAACTGTTTTTT	CASSRTGRGAEKLFF
TRBV6-5	few	15	TRBJ2-2	TRBD2	TGTGCCAGCACCTACCAGGGCGGGGGCACCGGGGAGCTGTTTTTT	CASTYQGGGTGELFF
TRBV27	few	11	TRBJ1-2	TRBD1	TGTGCCAGCAGTTCGGGACAGGGGTACACCTTC	CASSSGQGYTF
TRBV7-9	-	15	TRBJ2-5	TRBD1	TGTGCCAGCAGCTTAGTGGGGACAGGCCAAGAGACCCAGTACTTC	CASSLVGTGQETQYF
TRBV5-1	few	14	TRBJ1-2	TRBD1	TGCGCCAGCAGCGGCGGGACAGGGTATGGTGGCTACACCTTC	CASSGGTGYGGYTF
TRBV19	few	12	TRBJ2-3	-	TGTGCCACCAGGACTAGCACAGATACGCAGTATTTT	CATRTSTDTQYF
TRBV2	few	11	TRBJ2-7	-	TGTGCCAGCAACCGGGGTCTGGAGCAGTACTTC	CASNRGLEQYF
TRBV6-6	few	12	TRBJ2-5	TRBD2	TGTGCCAGCAGTCCCGGAGGGCGGGAGCAGTACTTC	CASSPGGREQYF
TRBV6-6	-	15	TRBJ1-1	-	TGTGCCAGCAGCTACGGTCTCACGACTGACACTGAAGCTTTCTTT	CASSYGLTTDTEAFF
TRBV6-1	few	15	TRBJ2-7	TRBD1	TGTGCCGATCTAAGATTGGGACAGGGATCCTACGAGCAGTACTTC	CADLRLGQGSYEQYF
TRBV5-6	-	13	TRBJ1-1	-	TGTGCCAGCAGCTTGGGCGGGAACACTGAAGCTTTCTTT	CASSLGGNTEAFF
TRBV5-1	-	13	TRBJ2-7	-	TGCGCCAGCAGCCCAGACAGGTTCCACGAGCAGTACTTC	CASSPDRFHEQYF
TRBV18	-	15	TRBJ2-7	TRBD2	TGTGCCAGCTCAACCCGGACTAGCGGGAACTACGAGCAGTACTTC	CASSTRTSGNYEQYF
TRBV4-1	few	16	TRBJ2-3	-	TGCGCCAGCAGCCACAGAGGCAGCCCTCGCACAGATACGCAGTATTTT	CASSHRGSPRTDTQYF
TRBV27	-	14	TRBJ1-5	TRBD1	TGTGCCAGCAGTTTAGCAGGGGGGATTCAGCCCCAGCATTTT	CASSLAGGIQPQHF
TRBV5-1	few	15	TRBJ2-2	-	TGCGCCAACCATCGCAGGGTGCCGAACACCGGGGAGCTGTTTTTT	CANHRRVPNTGELFF
TRBV6-1	-	15	TRBJ1-4	-	TGTGCCAGCAGTGCCCCCGGGGGGGAGAATGAAAAACTGTTTTTT	CASSAPGGENEKLFF
TRBV2	-	15	TRBJ2-1	TRBD2	TGTGCCAGCAGTGAAAGAAGCGGGGGCTACAATGAGCAGTTCTTC	CASSERSGGYNEQFF
TRBV4-1	few	14	TRBJ1-5	-	TGCGCCAGCAGCCAGGACAGTAGCAATCAGCCCCAGCATTTT	CASSQDSSNQPQHF
TRBV14	-	16	TRBJ2-3	TRBD2	TGTGCCAGCAGCCAAGTTCGGACTAGCGGTTCAAATACGCAGTATTTT	CASSQVRTSGSNTQYF
TRBV28	-	13	TRBJ1-2	TRBD1	TGTGCCAGCAGAGAGGGGGCGAGCTATGGCTACACCTTC	CASREGASYGYTF
TRBV28	few	12	TRBJ2-7	-	TGTGCCAGCAGGTCGTACAGCTCCGAGCAGTACTTC	CASRSYSSEQYF
TRBV18	-	13	TRBJ1-1	-	TGTGCCAGCTCACCCCAGGCGAACACTGAAGCTTTCTTT	CASSPQANTEAFF
TRBV29-1	few	13	TRBJ1-3	-	TGCAGCGTGGAGGGAGACTCTGGAAACACCATATATTTT	CSVEGDSGNTIYF
TRBV6-1	few	11	TRBJ2-1	-	TGTGCCAGCAGTGAAGTCCGTGAGCAGTTCTTC	CASSEVREQFF
TRBV9	few	14	TRBJ1-1	-	TGTGCCAGCAGCCCCCGAGGAGTGAACACTGAAGCTTTCTTT	CASSPRGVNTEAFF